The clone carrying this TCR beta chain was seen many times. Its antigen is not identified. Using its own MiXCR run on the reads, TCRdb lists one record per CDR3 protein. The sample lists 560,000 or so distinct CDR3 sequences, approximately 16% seen once, with around 25% in the top ten. This sample is part of a study of T cell repertoires in cytomegalovirus infection. Looking at the study overall: The public TCR beta signatures pointed to both CMV infection and matching HLA type. Notes on the study in general: HLA-C-restricted, CMV-specific TCR beta clonotypes were dominant ex vivo. CMV carriers having the relevant HLA were flagged by cumulative public TCR beta family frequency.

The TCR comes from a human donor in good health (CMV status not recorded). Some clones in this sample may be carry-over from other donors' samples. The source material was CD8+ T cells from PBMCs.

The CDR3, as DNA: TGTGCCAGCAGTTTTGGATATACGCAGTATTTT. It encodes CASSFGYTQYF. The chain combines TRBV27 with TRBJ2-3; D gene uncertain. V lost 3 bases to trimming and J lost 7 bases, with 5 bases between them. CDR1 is MNHEY and CDR2 is SMNVEV in the germline V gene (reference sequence). The CDR3 has 11 residues.